These 13 T cell receptor beta chains share one sample of origin, sequenced in a study of blood T cell repertoires in COVID-19. The protocol was immunoSEQ multiplex PCR, while the TCRdb copy is restricted to in-frame clones and leaves out a portion. This table has approximately 290,000 clones, 80% to 90% appearing once. Sample: PBMCs or T cells enriched from blood (not recorded which). These receptors all stem from a woman in her 30s who had recovered from COVID-19.

As DNA, the CDR3 is TGTGCCAGCAGCCAACTCCCGACAGGTTCATATGGCTACACCTTC. This encodes CASSQLPTGSYGYTF. The V call is TRBV4-2, the J call TRBJ1-2; TRBD1 might be the D (6 bases). V dropped 2 bases and J dropped 5 bases, with 15 bases sitting between them. Per germline, CDR1 LGHNA and CDR2 YNFKEQ. The CDR3 runs to 15 residues.

The chain employs TRBV28 and TRBJ1-1; the match to TRBD1 covers 8 bases. The CDR3 sequence is 14 residues long. The ends lost 5 bases at V and 8 bases at J; junction bases unmatched: 10. In germline, CDR1 is MDHEN, CDR2 SYDVKM. As DNA, the CDR3 is TGTGCCAGCAGTCCCTCGGGGGGACAGGTCGAAGCTTTCTTT. Its translation: CASSPSGGQVEAFF.

The chain uses TRBV2 and TRBJ1-5; 8 nucleotides line up with TRBD1. Germline CDR1 SNHLY, CDR2 FYNNEI. The ends lost 6 bases at V and 2 bases at J; junction bases unmatched: 6. The CDR3 contains 15 residues. The CDR3 DNA follows: TGTGCCAGCAGGGATAGACAGGGGCGCAATCAGCCCCAGCATTTT. Translated: CASRDRQGRNQPQHF.

The J gene is TRBJ2-3, the V gene TRBV10-1; 8 bases are shared with TRBD1. V shed 4 bases, J shed 4 bases, and the junction held 4 bases outside the gene matches. Germline-derived CDR1 and CDR2 are WNHNN and SYGVQD (reference sequence). This CDR3 comprises 14 residues. CDR3 protein: CASSAGQGADTQYF. CDR3 coding DNA: TGCGCCAGCAGTGCCGGACAGGGTGCAGATACGCAGTATTTT.

The chain employs TRBV13 and TRBJ2-1; a weak D match, TRBD2 (6 bases). The CDR3 is made up of 19 amino acids. Germline V gives CDR1 PRHDT, CDR2 FYEKMQ (reference sequence). The germline V and J ends were trimmed by 2 bases and 0 bases, with 20 bases remaining between them. The CDR3 DNA reads as TGTGCCAGCAGCTTATGGGGAGGAGGAACGCCCAACTCCTACAATGAGCAGTTCTTC. Residues: CASSLWGGGTPNSYNEQFF.

The chain combines TRBV9 with TRBJ2-3; maybe TRBD2 (5 bases). V lost 3 bases and J 2 bases, leaving 13 bases between the germline ends. Germline assignment: CDR1 SGDLS and CDR2 YYNGEE. CDR3 length: 15 residues. CDR3 in DNA: TGTGCCAGCAGCGGAGGGAGCCGACACACAGATACGCAGTATTTT. This gives the protein CASSGGSRHTDTQYF.

V and J are TRBV3-1 (or the pseudogene TRBV3-2) and TRBJ2-5, with a possible D match to TRBD2 (7 bases). There are 16 residues in the CDR3. Trimming took off 0 bases at V and 4 bases at J, with 15 bases between the two ends. Germline V gives CDR1 LGHDT, CDR2 YNNKEL (reference sequence). CDR3 in DNA: TGTGCCAGCAGCCAAGATGCGGAGGGGGAGGGAGAGACCCAGTACTTC. Translation gives CASSQDAEGEGETQYF.

This chain uses TRBV5-1 with TRBJ2-5; weak D call: TRBD1 (6 bases). The CDR3 extends over 15 amino acids. CDR1 is SGHRS, CDR2 YFSETQ, per germline. Trimming stripped 2 bases from V and 1 base from J, with 12 bases between. The CDR3 protein is CASSFTGLIQETQYF. The DNA of the CDR3 is TGCGCCAGCAGCTTTACAGGGCTAATCCAAGAGACCCAGTACTTC.

As DNA, the CDR3 is TGTGCCAGCAGACTTCGGGGGTGGGATGAAAAACTGTTTTTT. Protein product: CASRLRGWDEKLFF. This sequence joins TRBV7-2 and TRBJ1-4, with D possibly TRBD1 on 5 matching bases. Between the trimmed V and J ends, which lost 6 bases and 6 bases, there was a span of 14 bases. CDR1 and CDR2 (germline): SGHTA, FQGNSA. The CDR3 loop spans 14 amino acids. Complete variable domain (other parts from reference TRBV7-2 and TRBJ1-4): GAGVSQSPSNKVTEKGKDVELRCDPISGHTALYWYRQSLGQGLEFLIYFQGNSAPDKSGLPSDRFSAERTGGSVSTLTIQRTQQEDSAVYLCASRLRGWDEKLFFGSGTQLSVL.

The V and J genes are TRBV28 and TRBJ1-5, with a tentative D call TRBD1 (6 bases). This CDR3 is 19 amino acids long. Trimming cost V 2 bases and J 5 bases, with 25 bases left between them. CDR1 and CDR2 (germline): MDHEN, SYDVKM. In nucleotides, the CDR3 is TGTGCCAGCAGTTTAGGGGCATATAGGGCCGCCCCAGGGGATCAGCCCCAGCATTTT. Translation gives CASSLGAYRAAPGDQPQHF.

The V gene is TRBV5-1, the J gene TRBJ1-3, with D perhaps TRBD1 (6 bases). The germline gives CDR1 SGHRS, CDR2 YFSETQ. This CDR3 comprises 14 residues. V gave up 4 bases and J gave up 2 bases, with 10 bases separating them. The CDR3 sequence is CASSIGGTGNTIYF. The CDR3 DNA sequence: TGCGCCAGCAGCATAGGGGGAACTGGAAACACCATATATTTT.

The chain recombines TRBV28 with TRBJ1-1; weak D call: TRBD1 (5 bases). Germline V lookup: CDR1 MDHEN, CDR2 SYDVKM. V was cut by 6 bases and J by 7 bases, with 21 bases left in between. This CDR3 is built from 15 residues. The CDR3 DNA sequence: TGTGCCAGCAGGGAACTAAACAGGTTAGCCTATGAAGCTTTCTTT. Residues: CASRELNRLAYEAFF.

The chain is built from TRBV7-9 and TRBJ1-1, with D tentatively TRBD1 (6 bases). CDR3 length: 15 amino acids. Germline lookup yields CDR1 SEHNR and CDR2 FQNEAQ (reference sequence). The V and J ends lost 5 bases and 0 bases respectively, with 13 bases between them. The CDR3 protein is CASSTRTVMNTEAFF. The CDR3 DNA reads as TGTGCCAGCAGCACGCGGACAGTCATGAACACTGAAGCTTTCTTT. Together with reference TRBV7-9 and TRBJ1-1, the CDR3 gives the full variable domain: DTGVSQNPRHKITKRGQNVTFRCDPISEHNRLYWYRQTLGQGPEFLTYFQNEAQLEKSRLLSDRFSAERPKGSFSTLEIQRTEQGDSAMYLCASSTRTVMNTEAFFGQGTRLTVV.